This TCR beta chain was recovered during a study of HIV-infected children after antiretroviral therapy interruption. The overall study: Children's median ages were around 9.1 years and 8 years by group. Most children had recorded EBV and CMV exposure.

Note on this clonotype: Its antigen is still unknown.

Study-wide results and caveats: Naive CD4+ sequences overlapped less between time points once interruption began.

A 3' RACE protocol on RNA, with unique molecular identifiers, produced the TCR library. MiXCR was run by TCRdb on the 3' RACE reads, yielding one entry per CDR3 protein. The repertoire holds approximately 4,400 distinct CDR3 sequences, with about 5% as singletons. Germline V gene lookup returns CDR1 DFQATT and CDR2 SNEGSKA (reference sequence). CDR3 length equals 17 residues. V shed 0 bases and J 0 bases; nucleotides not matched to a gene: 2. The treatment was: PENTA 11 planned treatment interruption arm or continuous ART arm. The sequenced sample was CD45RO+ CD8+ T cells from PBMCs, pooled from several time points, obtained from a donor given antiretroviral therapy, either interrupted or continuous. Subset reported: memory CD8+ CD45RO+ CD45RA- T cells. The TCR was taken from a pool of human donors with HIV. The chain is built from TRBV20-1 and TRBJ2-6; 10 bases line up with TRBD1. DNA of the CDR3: TGCAGTGCTAGAGAGGGACAGGGGTACTCTGGGGCCAACGTCCTGACTTTC. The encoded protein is CSAREGQGYSGANVLTF.